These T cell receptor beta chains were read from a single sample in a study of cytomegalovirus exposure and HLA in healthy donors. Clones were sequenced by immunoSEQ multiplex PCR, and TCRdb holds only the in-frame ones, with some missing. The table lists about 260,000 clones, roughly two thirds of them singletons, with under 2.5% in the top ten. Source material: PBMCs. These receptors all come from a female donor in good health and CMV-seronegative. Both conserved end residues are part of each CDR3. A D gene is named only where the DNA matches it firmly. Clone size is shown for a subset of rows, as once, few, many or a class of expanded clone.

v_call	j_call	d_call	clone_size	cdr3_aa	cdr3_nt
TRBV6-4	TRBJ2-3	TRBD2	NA	CASSQLAGSDTQYF	TGTGCCAGCAGCCAGCTAGCGGGAAGCGATACGCAGTATTTT
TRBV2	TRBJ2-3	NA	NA	CASRGTFSGDTQYF	TGTGCCAGCCGCGGGACTTTTTCGGGGGATACGCAGTATTTT
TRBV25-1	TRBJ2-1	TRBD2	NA	CASSELGFRTSGRTEQFF	TGTGCCAGCAGTGAATTGGGATTTCGGACTAGCGGGAGGACTGAGCAGTTCTTC
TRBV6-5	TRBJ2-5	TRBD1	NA	CASSYSTGRRETQYF	TGTGCCAGCAGTTACTCGACAGGGCGGCGAGAGACCCAGTACTTC
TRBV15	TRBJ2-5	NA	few	CATSRDRGAGETQYF	TGTGCCACCAGCAGAGATCGGGGGGCAGGGGAGACCCAGTACTTC
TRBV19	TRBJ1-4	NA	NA	CASSSRQTPTATNEKLFF	TGTGCCAGTAGTTCAAGACAGACGCCTACTGCAACTAATGAAAAACTGTTTTTT
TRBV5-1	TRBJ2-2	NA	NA	CASSLSEAGELFF	TGCGCCAGCAGCTTGTCCGAGGCCGGGGAGCTGTTTTTT
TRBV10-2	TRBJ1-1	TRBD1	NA	CASRTRDRGGTEAFF	TGCGCCAGCAGAACCCGGGACAGGGGGGGTACTGAAGCTTTCTTT
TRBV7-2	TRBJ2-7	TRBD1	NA	CASSSRDRDYEQYF	TGTGCCAGCAGCTCCCGAGACAGGGACTACGAGCAGTACTTC
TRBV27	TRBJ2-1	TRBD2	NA	CASSHSGRASNEQFF	TGTGCCAGCAGTCATAGCGGGAGGGCCTCCAATGAGCAGTTCTTC
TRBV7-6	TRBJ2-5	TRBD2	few	CASSLVVRRGQETQYF	TGTGCCAGCAGCTTAGTGGTCAGGCGGGGGCAAGAGACCCAGTACTTC
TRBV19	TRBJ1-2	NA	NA	CASKTDFYGYTF	TGTGCCAGCAAGACAGACTTCTATGGCTACACCTTC
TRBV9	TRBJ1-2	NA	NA	CASSVDPPGQSVGYTF	TGTGCCAGCAGCGTAGACCCTCCCGGACAGTCGGTTGGCTACACCTTC
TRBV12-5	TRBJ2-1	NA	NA	CASGLYTGRSYNEQFF	TGTGCTAGTGGTTTGTACACAGGCCGCTCCTACAATGAGCAGTTCTTC
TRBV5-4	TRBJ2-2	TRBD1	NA	CASSLPTGTGGTGELFF	TGTGCCAGCAGCTTACCTACCGGGACAGGGGGTACCGGGGAGCTGTTTTTT
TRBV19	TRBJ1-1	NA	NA	CASSPWVANTEAFF	TGTGCCAGTAGTCCCTGGGTAGCGAACACTGAAGCTTTCTTT
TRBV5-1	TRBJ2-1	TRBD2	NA	CASSHLVRGRWDNEQFF	TGCGCCAGCAGCCACCTGGTCCGCGGGAGGTGGGACAATGAGCAGTTCTTC
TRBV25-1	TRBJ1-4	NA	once	CASSTGGNEKLFF	TGTGCCAGCAGTACGGGGGGGAATGAAAAACTGTTTTTT
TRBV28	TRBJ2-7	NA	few	CASTISPPYEQYF	TGTGCCAGCACGATTAGTCCCCCCTACGAGCAGTACTTC
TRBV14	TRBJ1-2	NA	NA	CASSQDSREDGYTF	TGTGCCAGCAGCCAAGATTCCAGGGAAGATGGCTACACCTTC
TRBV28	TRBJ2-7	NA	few	CASSLSPGASSYEQYF	TGTGCCAGCAGTTTATCGCCAGGGGCGAGCTCCTACGAGCAGTACTTC
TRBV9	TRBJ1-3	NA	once	CASSGSTIYF	TGTGCCAGCAGCGGGAGCACCATATATTTT
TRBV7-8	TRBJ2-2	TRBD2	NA	CASRLSRAGGRQSGELFF	TGTGCCAGCAGACTAAGCAGGGCGGGAGGCCGCCAAAGCGGGGAGCTGTTTTTT
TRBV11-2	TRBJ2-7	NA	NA	CASSLAEQYF	TGTGCCAGCAGCTTAGCTGAGCAGTACTTC
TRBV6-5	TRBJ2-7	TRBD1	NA	CASSYATGESYEQYF	TGTGCCAGCAGTTACGCGACAGGGGAGTCTTACGAGCAGTACTTC
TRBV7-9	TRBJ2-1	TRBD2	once	CASSLAPSGRGNEQFF	TGTGCCAGCAGCTTAGCCCCCAGCGGGAGAGGTAATGAGCAGTTCTTC
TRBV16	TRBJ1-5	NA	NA	CASSQSSGNQPQHF	TGTGCCAGCAGCCAATCAAGCGGTAATCAGCCCCAGCATTTT